The clone carrying this TCR beta chain was observed a single time. Antigen specificity is unknown. Method: immunoSEQ multiplex PCR; TCRdb's copy keeps in-frame clones and lacks some. This table has roughly 69,000 clones, around four fifths appearing once. The sample is drawn from a study of OX40 agonist ivuxolimab in advanced cancers. Overall study context: A male proportion of 70% to 90% was recorded, with mean age roughly 60 years and range about 23 to 90.

This CDR3 comprises 12 residues. CDR1 SGHRS and CDR2 YFSETQ come from the germline V gene. The germline V and J ends were trimmed by 2 bases and 9 bases, with 11 bases remaining between them. Whole-study results and caveats: A proportion of nonresponders additionally exhibited low normalized T-cell clonal expansion. Partial responders treated at 0.1-3.0 mg/kg exhibited clonal expansion among the lowest measured. At 0.1 to 3.0 mg/kg and by week 6, clonal expansion occurred in CD4+ and CD8+ blood T cells.

The chain joins TRBV5-1 to TRBJ1-1; D is possibly TRBD1 (6 bases). This receptor was taken from an adult with an advanced solid tumor such as melanoma, head and neck, liver or kidney cancer. The source was CD4+ or CD8+ T cells sorted from blood, collected in a trial of the OX40 agonist ivuxolimab. The CDR3 loop is CASSLQGEKAFF. DNA for the CDR3: TGCGCCAGCAGCTTACAGGGAGAAAAAGCTTTCTTT.